The source of this T cell receptor (beta chain) is a study of cytomegalovirus exposure and HLA in healthy donors. With 60 Vbeta and 13 Jbeta primers, the PCR was carried out. Clones were sequenced by immunoSEQ multiplex PCR, and TCRdb holds only the in-frame ones, with some missing. The sample includes about 120,000 clones, around three quarters of them seen just once. The CDR3 covers 14 residues. Germline-derived CDR1 and CDR2 are SNHLY and FYNNEI. In the case of this clone: At one boundary the junction diverges from the germline segment, which might be a read error.

This TCR was sampled from a female donor in good health and CMV-seronegative. The chain has TRBV2 and TRBJ1-1; D may be TRBD1 (6 bases). The specimen was PBMCs. CDR3 in DNA: TGTGCCAGCAGGGAAGGACAGATGAACACTGAAGCTTTCTTT. Encoded protein: CASREGQMNTEAFF.